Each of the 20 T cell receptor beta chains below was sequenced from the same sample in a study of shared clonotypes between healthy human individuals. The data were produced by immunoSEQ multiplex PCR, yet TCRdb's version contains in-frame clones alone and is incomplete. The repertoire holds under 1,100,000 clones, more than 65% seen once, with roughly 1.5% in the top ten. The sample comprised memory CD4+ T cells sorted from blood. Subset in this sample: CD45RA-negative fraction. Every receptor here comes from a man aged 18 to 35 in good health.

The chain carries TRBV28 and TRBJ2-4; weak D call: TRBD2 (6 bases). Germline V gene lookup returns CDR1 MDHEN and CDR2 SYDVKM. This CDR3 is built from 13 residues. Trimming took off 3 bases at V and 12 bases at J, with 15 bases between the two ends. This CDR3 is CASSFSGFINQYF. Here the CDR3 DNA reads TGTGCCAGCAGTTTTAGCGGATTTATCAATCAGTACTTC.

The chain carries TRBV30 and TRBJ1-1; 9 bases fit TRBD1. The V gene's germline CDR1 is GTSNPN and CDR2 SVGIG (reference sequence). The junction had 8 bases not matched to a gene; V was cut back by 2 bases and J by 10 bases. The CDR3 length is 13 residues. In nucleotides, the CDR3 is TGTGCCTGGAGTCCGACAGGGGGGTTTAGAGCTTTCTTT. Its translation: CAWSPTGGFRAFF.

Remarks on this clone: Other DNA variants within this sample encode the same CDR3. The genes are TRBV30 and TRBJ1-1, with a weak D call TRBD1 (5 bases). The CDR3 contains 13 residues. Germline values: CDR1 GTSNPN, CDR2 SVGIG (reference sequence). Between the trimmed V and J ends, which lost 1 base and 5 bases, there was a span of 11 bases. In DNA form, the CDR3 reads TGTGCCTGGAGTGGGCAGGGCGGAACTGAAGCTTTCTTT. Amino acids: CAWSGQGGTEAFF. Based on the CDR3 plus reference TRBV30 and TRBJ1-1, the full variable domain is SQTIHQWPATLVQPVGSPLSLECTVEGTSNPNLYWYRQAAGRGLQLLFYSVGIGQISSEVPQNLSASRPQDRQFILSSKKLLLSDSGFYLCAWSGQGGTEAFFGQGTRLTVV.

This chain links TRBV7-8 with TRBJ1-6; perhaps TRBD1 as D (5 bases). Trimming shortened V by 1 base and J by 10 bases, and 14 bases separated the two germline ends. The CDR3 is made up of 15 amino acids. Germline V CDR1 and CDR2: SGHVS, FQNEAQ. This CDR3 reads CASSLVGGSNSPLHF. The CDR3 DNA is TGTGCCAGCAGCTTAGTTGGGGGAAGTAACTCACCCCTCCACTTT.

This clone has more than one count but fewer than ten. CDR3 sequence reads: CASRIPQGASNQPQHF. The CDR3 coding sequence is TGTGCCAGCAGGATACCCCAGGGAGCAAGCAATCAGCCCCAGCATTTT. The chain combines TRBV11-2 with TRBJ1-5; TRBD1 is a possible D gene (5 bases). Germline values: CDR1 SGHAT, CDR2 FQNNGV. The CDR3 runs 16 residues. The ends were cut back, 6 bases at V and 1 base at J, with 16 bases in the middle. The full variable domain, in which reference TRBV11-2 and TRBJ1-5 provide the parts outside the CDR3, is EAGVAQSPRYKIIEKRQSVAFWCNPISGHATLYWYQQILGQGPKLLIQFQNNGVVDDSQLPKDRFSAERLKGVDSTLKIQPAKLEDSAVYLCASRIPQGASNQPQHFGDGTRLSIL.

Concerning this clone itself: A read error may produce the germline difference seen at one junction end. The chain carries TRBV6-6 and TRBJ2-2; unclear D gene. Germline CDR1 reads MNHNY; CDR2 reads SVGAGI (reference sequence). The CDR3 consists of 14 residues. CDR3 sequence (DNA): TGTGCCAGCAGCTACTTAGTGGGGTCCGGGGAGCTGTTTTTT. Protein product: CASSYLVGSGELFF.

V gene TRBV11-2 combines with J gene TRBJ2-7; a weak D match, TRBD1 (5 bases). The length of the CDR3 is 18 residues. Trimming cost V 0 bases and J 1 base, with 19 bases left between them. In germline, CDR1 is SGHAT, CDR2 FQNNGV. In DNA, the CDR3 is TGTGCCAGCAGCTTAGAGGCAGGGAACCTGCTTGCATCCTACGAGCAGTACTTC. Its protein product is CASSLEAGNLLASYEQYF.

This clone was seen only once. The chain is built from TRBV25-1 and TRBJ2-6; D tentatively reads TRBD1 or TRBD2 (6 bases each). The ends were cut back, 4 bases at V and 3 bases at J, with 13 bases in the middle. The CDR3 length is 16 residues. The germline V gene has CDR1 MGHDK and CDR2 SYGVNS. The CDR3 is CASSGGAWYGANVLTF. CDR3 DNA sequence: TGTGCCAGCAGTGGGGGGGCTTGGTATGGGGCCAACGTCCTGACTTTC.

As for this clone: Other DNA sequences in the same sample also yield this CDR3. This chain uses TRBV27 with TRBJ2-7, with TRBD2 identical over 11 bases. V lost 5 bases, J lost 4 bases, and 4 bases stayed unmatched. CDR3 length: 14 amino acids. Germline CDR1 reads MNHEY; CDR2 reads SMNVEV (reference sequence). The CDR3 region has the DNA TGTGCCAGCAGTCTAGCGGGAGGACCATACGAGCAGTACTTC. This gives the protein CASSLAGGPYEQYF.

This chain's CDR3 is CASSRRDSLAKNIQYF. CDR3 nucleotides: TGTGCCAGCAGCCGCCGCGACAGCCTAGCCAAAAACATTCAGTACTTC. The rearrangement joins TRBV7-9 to TRBJ2-4, with D possibly being TRBD1 (5 bases). Germline V gives CDR1 SEHNR, CDR2 FQNEAQ (reference sequence). Trimming shortened V by 5 bases and J by 0 bases, and 14 bases separated the two germline ends. The CDR3 is 16 residues long.

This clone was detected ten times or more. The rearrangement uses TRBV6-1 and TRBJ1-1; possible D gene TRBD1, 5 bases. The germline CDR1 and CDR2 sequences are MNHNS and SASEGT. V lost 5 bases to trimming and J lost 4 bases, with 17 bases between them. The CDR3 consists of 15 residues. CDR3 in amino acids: CASSSNEGRGTEAFF. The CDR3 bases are TGTGCCAGCAGTTCCAACGAAGGGAGGGGCACTGAAGCTTTCTTT.

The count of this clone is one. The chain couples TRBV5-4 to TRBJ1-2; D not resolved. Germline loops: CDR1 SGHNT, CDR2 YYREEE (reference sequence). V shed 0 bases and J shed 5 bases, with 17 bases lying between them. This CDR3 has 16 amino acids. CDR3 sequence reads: CASSLVVPDRSYGYTF. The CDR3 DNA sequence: TGTGCCAGCAGCTTGGTTGTCCCTGACCGCTCTTATGGCTACACCTTC.

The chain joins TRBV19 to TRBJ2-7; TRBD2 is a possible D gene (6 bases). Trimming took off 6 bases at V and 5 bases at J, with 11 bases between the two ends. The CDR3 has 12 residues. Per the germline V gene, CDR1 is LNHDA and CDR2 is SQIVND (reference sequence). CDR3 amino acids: CASSGGIHEQYF. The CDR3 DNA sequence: TGTGCCAGTAGCGGGGGAATACACGAGCAGTACTTC.

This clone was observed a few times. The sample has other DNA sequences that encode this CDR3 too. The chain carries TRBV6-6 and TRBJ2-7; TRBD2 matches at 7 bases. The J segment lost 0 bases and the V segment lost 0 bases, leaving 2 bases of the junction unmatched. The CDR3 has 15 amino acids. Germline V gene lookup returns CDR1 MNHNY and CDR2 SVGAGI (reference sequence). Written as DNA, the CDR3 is TGTGCCAGCAGTTACTCCGGCGGGAGCTCCTACGAGCAGTACTTC. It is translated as CASSYSGGSSYEQYF.

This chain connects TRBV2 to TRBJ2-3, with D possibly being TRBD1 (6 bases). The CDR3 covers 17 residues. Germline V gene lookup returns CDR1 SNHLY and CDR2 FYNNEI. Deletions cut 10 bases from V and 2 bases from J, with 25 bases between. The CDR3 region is CATRQQGIMSHTDTQYF. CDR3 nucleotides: TGTGCCACCCGGCAGCAGGGGATAATGTCCCACACAGATACGCAGTATTTT.

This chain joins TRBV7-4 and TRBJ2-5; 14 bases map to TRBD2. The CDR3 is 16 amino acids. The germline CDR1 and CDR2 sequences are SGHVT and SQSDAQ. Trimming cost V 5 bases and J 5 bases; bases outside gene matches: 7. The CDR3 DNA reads TGTGCCAGCAGCCGTATGACTAGCGGGGGGGCCGAGACCCAGTACTTC. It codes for CASSRMTSGGAETQYF.

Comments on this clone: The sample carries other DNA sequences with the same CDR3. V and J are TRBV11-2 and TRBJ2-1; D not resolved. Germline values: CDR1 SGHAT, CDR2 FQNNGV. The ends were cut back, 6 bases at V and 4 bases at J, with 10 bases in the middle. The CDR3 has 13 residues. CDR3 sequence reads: CASSRTNYNEQFF. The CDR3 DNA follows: TGTGCCAGCAGTCGGACGAATTACAATGAGCAGTTCTTC. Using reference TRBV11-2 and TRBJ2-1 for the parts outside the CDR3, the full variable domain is EAGVAQSPRYKIIEKRQSVAFWCNPISGHATLYWYQQILGQGPKLLIQFQNNGVVDDSQLPKDRFSAERLKGVDSTLKIQPAKLEDSAVYLCASSRTNYNEQFFGPGTRLTVL.

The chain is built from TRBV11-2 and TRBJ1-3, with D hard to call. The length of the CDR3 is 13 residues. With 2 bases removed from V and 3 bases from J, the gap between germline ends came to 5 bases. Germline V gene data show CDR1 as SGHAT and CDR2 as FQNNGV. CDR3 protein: CASSLNFGNTIYF. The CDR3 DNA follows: TGTGCCAGCAGCTTAAATTTTGGAAACACCATATATTTT.

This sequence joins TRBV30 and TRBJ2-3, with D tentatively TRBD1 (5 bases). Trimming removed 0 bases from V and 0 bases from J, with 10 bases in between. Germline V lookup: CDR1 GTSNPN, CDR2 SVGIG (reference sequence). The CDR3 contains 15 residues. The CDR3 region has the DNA TGTGCCTGGAGTGTAGGCAGGGATAGCACAGATACGCAGTATTTT. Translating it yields CAWSVGRDSTDTQYF.

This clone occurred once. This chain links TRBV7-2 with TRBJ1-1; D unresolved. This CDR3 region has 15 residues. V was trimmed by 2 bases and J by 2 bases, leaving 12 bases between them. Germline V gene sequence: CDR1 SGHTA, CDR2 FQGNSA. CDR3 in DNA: TGTGCCAGCAGCTTACTTAGTACAGTTAACACTGAAGCTTTCTTT. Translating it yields CASSLLSTVNTEAFF.